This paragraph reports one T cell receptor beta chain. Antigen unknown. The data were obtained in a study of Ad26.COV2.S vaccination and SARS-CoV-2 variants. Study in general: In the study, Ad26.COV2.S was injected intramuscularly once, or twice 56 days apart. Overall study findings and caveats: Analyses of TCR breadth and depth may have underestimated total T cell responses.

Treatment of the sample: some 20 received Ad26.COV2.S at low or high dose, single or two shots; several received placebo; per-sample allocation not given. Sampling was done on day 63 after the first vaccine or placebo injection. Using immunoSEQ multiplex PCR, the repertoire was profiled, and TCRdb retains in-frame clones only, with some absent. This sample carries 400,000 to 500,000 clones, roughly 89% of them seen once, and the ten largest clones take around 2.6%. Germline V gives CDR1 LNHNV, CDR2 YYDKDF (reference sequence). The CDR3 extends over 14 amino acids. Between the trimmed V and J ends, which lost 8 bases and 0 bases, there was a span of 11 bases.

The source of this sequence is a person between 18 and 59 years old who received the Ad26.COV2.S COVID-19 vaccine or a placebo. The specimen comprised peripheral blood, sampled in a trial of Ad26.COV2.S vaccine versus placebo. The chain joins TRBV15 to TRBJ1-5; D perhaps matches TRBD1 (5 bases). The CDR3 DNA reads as TGTGCCACCGGGGACGGTTATAGCAATCAGCCCCAGCATTTT. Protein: CATGDGYSNQPQHF.